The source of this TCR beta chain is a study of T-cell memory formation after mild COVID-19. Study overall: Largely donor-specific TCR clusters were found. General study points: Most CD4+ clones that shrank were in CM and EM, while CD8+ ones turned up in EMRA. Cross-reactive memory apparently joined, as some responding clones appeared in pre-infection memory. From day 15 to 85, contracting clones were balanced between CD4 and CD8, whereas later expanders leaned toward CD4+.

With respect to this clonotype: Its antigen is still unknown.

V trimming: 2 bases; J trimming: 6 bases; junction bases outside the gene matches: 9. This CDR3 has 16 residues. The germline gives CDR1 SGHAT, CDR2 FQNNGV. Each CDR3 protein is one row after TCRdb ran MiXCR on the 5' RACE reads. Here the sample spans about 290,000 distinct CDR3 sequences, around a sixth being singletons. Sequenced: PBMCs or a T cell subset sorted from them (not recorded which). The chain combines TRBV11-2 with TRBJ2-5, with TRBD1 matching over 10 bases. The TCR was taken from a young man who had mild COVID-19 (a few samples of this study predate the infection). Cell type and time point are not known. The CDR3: CASSLRIDRGQQTQYF. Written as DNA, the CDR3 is TGTGCCAGCAGCTTAAGGATAGACAGGGGGCAACAGACCCAGTACTTC.